Listed below are T cell receptor beta chains from one sample, sequenced in a study of spatial heterogeneity in lung cancer. TCRdb fed the 5' RACE reads into MiXCR, producing one record per CDR3 protein. The sample has 90,000 to 95,000 distinct CDR3 sequences, about 12% seen once; the top ten hold about 38%. The input for sequencing was PBMCs, taken at surgery. These TCRs come from a male donor with early-stage non-small cell lung cancer. Both conserved end residues are part of each CDR3. Fields, in order: clone size, D gene, V gene, J gene, CDR3 DNA, CDR3 protein. D genes are given only for firm matches. Size is stated for part of the rows, as once, few or many counts, or as a class when the clone is expanded.

clone_size: -
d_call: -
v_call: TRBV6-2/TRBV6-3
j_call: TRBJ2-2
cdr3_nt: TGTGCCAGCAGTTTAGACGGGACGGCGGAGGAGCTGTTTTTT
cdr3_aa: CASSLDGTAEELFF

clone_size: many
d_call: -
v_call: TRBV5-1
j_call: TRBJ2-7
cdr3_nt: TGCGCCAGCAACCGGGACAACTCCTACGAGCAGTACTTC
cdr3_aa: CASNRDNSYEQYF

clone_size: few
d_call: TRBD1
v_call: TRBV29-1
j_call: TRBJ1-2
cdr3_nt: TGCAGCGTTGAAGCAGGGGGGCAGGCCTATGGCTACACCTTC
cdr3_aa: CSVEAGGQAYGYTF

clone_size: few
d_call: -
v_call: TRBV27
j_call: TRBJ2-2
cdr3_nt: TGTGCCAGCAGTTTATCCAGGGGTTGGACCGGGGAGCTGTTTTTT
cdr3_aa: CASSLSRGWTGELFF

clone_size: -
d_call: TRBD2
v_call: TRBV27
j_call: TRBJ2-7
cdr3_nt: TGTGCCAGCAGTTACTCCGGGGGGGGGTACTACGAGCAGTACTTC
cdr3_aa: CASSYSGGGYYEQYF

clone_size: -
d_call: TRBD2
v_call: TRBV5-4
j_call: TRBJ2-3
cdr3_nt: TGTGCCAGCAGCGGCGGGGGGGCGAGTAGAGATACGCAGTATTTT
cdr3_aa: CASSGGGASRDTQYF

clone_size: many
d_call: TRBD1
v_call: TRBV28
j_call: TRBJ2-1
cdr3_nt: TGTGCCATTACCGGGACAGAGTTCTACAATGAGCAGTTCTTC
cdr3_aa: CAITGTEFYNEQFF

clone_size: -
d_call: -
v_call: TRBV28
j_call: TRBJ2-1
cdr3_nt: TGTGCCAGCAGTTTACCAGGGGCGGAGCCCCGTAGCTCCTACAATGAGCAGTTCTTC
cdr3_aa: CASSLPGAEPRSSYNEQFF

clone_size: few
d_call: TRBD1
v_call: TRBV7-2
j_call: TRBJ2-3
cdr3_nt: TGTGCCAGCAGCTGGCTGGGGCAGGGGGGCACAGATACGCAGTATTTT
cdr3_aa: CASSWLGQGGTDTQYF

clone_size: few
d_call: -
v_call: TRBV5-1
j_call: TRBJ2-3
cdr3_nt: TGCGCCAGCAGCTTGCAGGAGCCCACAGATACGCAGTATTTT
cdr3_aa: CASSLQEPTDTQYF

clone_size: -
d_call: TRBD1
v_call: TRBV2
j_call: TRBJ2-5
cdr3_nt: TGTGCCAGCACCCCCGACAGGGGTGGCCAAGAGACCCAGTACTTC
cdr3_aa: CASTPDRGGQETQYF

clone_size: few
d_call: -
v_call: TRBV7-9
j_call: TRBJ2-3
cdr3_nt: TGTGCCAGCAGCTTAGTAGGGACCACAGATACGCAGTATTTT
cdr3_aa: CASSLVGTTDTQYF

clone_size: -
d_call: -
v_call: TRBV6-4
j_call: TRBJ2-3
cdr3_nt: TGTGCCAGCAGCCCTCAAGGGGGGACAGATACGCAGTATTTT
cdr3_aa: CASSPQGGTDTQYF

clone_size: -
d_call: -
v_call: TRBV2
j_call: TRBJ2-7
cdr3_nt: TGTGCCAGCAGGAAAAGGGACATAAATTACGAGCAGTACTTC
cdr3_aa: CASRKRDINYEQYF

clone_size: -
d_call: TRBD2
v_call: TRBV5-1
j_call: TRBJ2-1
cdr3_nt: TGCGCCAGCCGGGCGGCGGGAGATCCCAATGAGCAGTTCTTC
cdr3_aa: CASRAAGDPNEQFF

clone_size: -
d_call: -
v_call: TRBV6-2/TRBV6-3
j_call: TRBJ2-7
cdr3_nt: TGTGCCAGCAGTTTCCCCATCTACGAGCAGTACTTC
cdr3_aa: CASSFPIYEQYF

clone_size: -
d_call: -
v_call: TRBV12-3/TRBV12-4
j_call: TRBJ1-4
cdr3_nt: TGTGCCAGCAGTTCGTCCGGGACAAGAAATGAAAAACTGTTTTTT
cdr3_aa: CASSSSGTRNEKLFF

clone_size: few
d_call: -
v_call: TRBV7-3
j_call: TRBJ2-1
cdr3_nt: TGTGCCAGCAGCCCGACCCATAATCCCGGGATGAGGGAAGATGAGCAGTTCTTC
cdr3_aa: CASSPTHNPGMREDEQFF

clone_size: many
d_call: -
v_call: TRBV6-2/TRBV6-3
j_call: TRBJ2-2
cdr3_nt: TGTGCCAGCAAATCGGGACACCCGACCACCGGGGAGCTGTTTTTT
cdr3_aa: CASKSGHPTTGELFF

clone_size: -
d_call: -
v_call: TRBV20-1
j_call: TRBJ1-5
cdr3_nt: TGCAGTGCTCAGCGGGGGGGAGGAGGTGTTCAGCCCCAGCATTTT
cdr3_aa: CSAQRGGGGVQPQHF

clone_size: many
d_call: -
v_call: TRBV27
j_call: TRBJ2-3
cdr3_nt: TGTGCCAGCAGTCCCAGGGCGAAAGGGGGTACAGATACGCAGTATTTT
cdr3_aa: CASSPRAKGGTDTQYF

clone_size: many
d_call: TRBD1
v_call: TRBV5-1
j_call: TRBJ2-7
cdr3_nt: TGCGCCAGCAGCCCCCGACAGGGGGCCATCTACGAGCAGTACTTC
cdr3_aa: CASSPRQGAIYEQYF

clone_size: -
d_call: TRBD2
v_call: TRBV7-2
j_call: TRBJ2-3
cdr3_nt: TGTGCCAGCAGCTTAGTTGGTAGCGGGGTAACAGATACGCAGTATTTT
cdr3_aa: CASSLVGSGVTDTQYF

clone_size: -
d_call: TRBD2
v_call: TRBV10-3
j_call: TRBJ2-1
cdr3_nt: TGTGCCATCAGTGAGTCTGGACGGGAGGGCTCGTTCTTC
cdr3_aa: CAISESGREGSFF

clone_size: -
d_call: -
v_call: TRBV10-2
j_call: TRBJ1-5
cdr3_nt: TGCGCCAGCAGTGAGTCGTCCCTCAATCAGCCCCAGCATTTT
cdr3_aa: CASSESSLNQPQHF

clone_size: many
d_call: -
v_call: TRBV10-3
j_call: TRBJ1-5
cdr3_nt: TGTGCCATCAGCCCCGGGACGGATGATCAACCCCAGCATTTT
cdr3_aa: CAISPGTDDQPQHF

clone_size: many
d_call: -
v_call: TRBV20-1
j_call: TRBJ2-7
cdr3_nt: TGCAGTGCGAGCCCCGATTCCTACGAGCAGTACTTC
cdr3_aa: CSASPDSYEQYF

clone_size: many
d_call: -
v_call: TRBV3-1
j_call: TRBJ1-2
cdr3_nt: TGTGCCAGCAGCCGGGGCACAGGAGGCTATGGCTACACCTTC
cdr3_aa: CASSRGTGGYGYTF

clone_size: many
d_call: TRBD2
v_call: TRBV12-3/TRBV12-4
j_call: TRBJ2-3
cdr3_nt: TGTGCCAGCAGTCCCTCCCGGGGGGGAGATACGCAGTATTTT
cdr3_aa: CASSPSRGGDTQYF

clone_size: few
d_call: -
v_call: TRBV7-9
j_call: TRBJ2-2
cdr3_nt: TGTGCCAGCAGCTTAGGAGAATATACGAACGGGGAGCTGTTTTTT
cdr3_aa: CASSLGEYTNGELFF

clone_size: -
d_call: -
v_call: TRBV12-3/TRBV12-4
j_call: TRBJ2-1
cdr3_nt: TGTGCCAGCAGTTTAGAGGTACGCTACAATGAGCAGTTCTTC
cdr3_aa: CASSLEVRYNEQFF

clone_size: many
d_call: -
v_call: TRBV3-1
j_call: TRBJ2-1
cdr3_nt: TGTGCCAGCAGCCGCTCAGCAGAGGGGTCCCAGTTCTTC
cdr3_aa: CASSRSAEGSQFF

clone_size: many
d_call: TRBD1
v_call: TRBV5-1
j_call: TRBJ2-7
cdr3_nt: TGCGCCAGCAGCACTCAGGCGGACAGGGCCTACGAGCAGTACTTC
cdr3_aa: CASSTQADRAYEQYF

clone_size: -
d_call: -
v_call: TRBV6-4
j_call: TRBJ1-5
cdr3_nt: TGTGCCAGCAGTGACAGCGGGGGCAATCAGCCCCAGCATTTT
cdr3_aa: CASSDSGGNQPQHF

clone_size: few
d_call: -
v_call: TRBV2
j_call: TRBJ2-5
cdr3_nt: TGTGCCAGCAGTTTCAGGACGGAAGAGACCCAGTACTTC
cdr3_aa: CASSFRTEETQYF

clone_size: -
d_call: -
v_call: TRBV5-6
j_call: TRBJ2-3
cdr3_nt: TGTGCCAGCAGCGGACCGGACATCCCCACGGATACGCAGTATTTT
cdr3_aa: CASSGPDIPTDTQYF

clone_size: -
d_call: -
v_call: TRBV6-1
j_call: TRBJ2-6
cdr3_nt: TGTGCCAGCGGTCACTCCGGGGCCAACGTCCTGACTTTC
cdr3_aa: CASGHSGANVLTF

clone_size: -
d_call: TRBD2
v_call: TRBV7-8
j_call: TRBJ2-5
cdr3_nt: TGTGCCAGTAGGCGGGAGCAACAAGAGACCCAGTACTTC
cdr3_aa: CASRREQQETQYF

clone_size: -
d_call: TRBD2
v_call: TRBV6-2/TRBV6-3
j_call: TRBJ2-7
cdr3_nt: TGTGCCAGCAGTTCCCCTCGACTAGCGGGAAAGTTTTACGAGCAGTACTTC
cdr3_aa: CASSSPRLAGKFYEQYF

clone_size: few
d_call: TRBD2
v_call: TRBV30
j_call: TRBJ2-3
cdr3_nt: TGTGCCTGGAGTGTCCTAGCGGGAGATCGGGCTACGCAGTATTTT
cdr3_aa: CAWSVLAGDRATQYF

clone_size: -
d_call: TRBD1
v_call: TRBV6-5
j_call: TRBJ2-5
cdr3_nt: TGTGCCAGCAGTCCCGGACAGGGCTACTTCCCTCAAGAGACCCAGTACTTC
cdr3_aa: CASSPGQGYFPQETQYF

clone_size: few
d_call: -
v_call: TRBV28
j_call: TRBJ1-5
cdr3_nt: TGTGCCAGCAGTTTATCTACAGGAGGCGGCAATCAGCCCCAGCATTTT
cdr3_aa: CASSLSTGGGNQPQHF

clone_size: many
d_call: TRBD1
v_call: TRBV4-1
j_call: TRBJ1-5
cdr3_nt: TGCGCCAGCAGCCAAGGACAGGGGGCCAGCAATCAGCCCCAGCATTTT
cdr3_aa: CASSQGQGASNQPQHF

clone_size: many
d_call: -
v_call: TRBV5-6
j_call: TRBJ2-2
cdr3_nt: TGTGCCAGCAACCGCAGATGGGGCGGGTCCACCGGGGAGCTGTTTTTT
cdr3_aa: CASNRRWGGSTGELFF

clone_size: few
d_call: TRBD1
v_call: TRBV2
j_call: TRBJ1-1
cdr3_nt: TGTGCCAGCAGCGTAAGGACAGGGTTTGCCGCTGAAGCTTTCTTT
cdr3_aa: CASSVRTGFAAEAFF

clone_size: few
d_call: -
v_call: TRBV2
j_call: TRBJ1-1
cdr3_nt: TGTGCCAGCAGTGAACCAAACACTGAAGCTTTCTTT
cdr3_aa: CASSEPNTEAFF

clone_size: few
d_call: -
v_call: TRBV7-7
j_call: TRBJ2-2
cdr3_nt: TGTGCTAGCAGCCGGGACGTAAACACCGGGGAGCTGTTTTTT
cdr3_aa: CASSRDVNTGELFF

clone_size: -
d_call: -
v_call: TRBV12-5
j_call: TRBJ1-1
cdr3_nt: TGTGCTAGTGGAGGATCTGGAGGAGGCACTGAAGCTTTCTTT
cdr3_aa: CASGGSGGGTEAFF

clone_size: -
d_call: -
v_call: TRBV20-1
j_call: TRBJ2-3
cdr3_nt: TGCAGTGCCGGATCTGCAGATACGCAGTATTTT
cdr3_aa: CSAGSADTQYF

clone_size: few
d_call: -
v_call: TRBV7-2
j_call: TRBJ1-1
cdr3_nt: TGTGCCAGCAGCCCGAGACGACCCCCCAACACTGAAGCTTTCTTT
cdr3_aa: CASSPRRPPNTEAFF

clone_size: many
d_call: -
v_call: TRBV29-1
j_call: TRBJ2-2
cdr3_nt: TGCAGCGTGACTGCGAACACCGGGGAGCTGTTTTTT
cdr3_aa: CSVTANTGELFF

clone_size: -
d_call: TRBD2
v_call: TRBV7-2
j_call: TRBJ2-3
cdr3_nt: TGTGCCAGCAGCCTGAGGCCTAGCGGGGGGCCAGATACGCAGTATTTT
cdr3_aa: CASSLRPSGGPDTQYF

clone_size: many
d_call: TRBD1
v_call: TRBV12-3/TRBV12-4
j_call: TRBJ2-4
cdr3_nt: TGTGCCAGCAGTCCCGGGACAGGGTGGGACATTCAGTACTTC
cdr3_aa: CASSPGTGWDIQYF

clone_size: -
d_call: -
v_call: TRBV18
j_call: TRBJ2-1
cdr3_nt: TGTGCCAGCTCAACCTACAATGAGCAGTTCTTC
cdr3_aa: CASSTYNEQFF

clone_size: -
d_call: -
v_call: TRBV5-1
j_call: TRBJ2-2
cdr3_nt: TGCGCCAGCAGCTGGGGGAGGACAGGTCCCGGGGAGCTGTTTTTT
cdr3_aa: CASSWGRTGPGELFF

clone_size: few
d_call: TRBD1
v_call: TRBV18
j_call: TRBJ2-5
cdr3_nt: TGTGCCAGCTCAGAGAGACAGGGGGAGACCCAGTACTTC
cdr3_aa: CASSERQGETQYF

clone_size: few
d_call: TRBD1
v_call: TRBV12-3/TRBV12-4
j_call: TRBJ2-2
cdr3_nt: TGTGCCAGTTGCGGCCAGGGGGCGAACACCGGGGAGCTGTTTTTT
cdr3_aa: CASCGQGANTGELFF

clone_size: -
d_call: -
v_call: TRBV6-5
j_call: TRBJ2-2
cdr3_nt: TGTGCCAGCAGTTACGCCGGACTGTGGGACACCGGGGAGCTGTTTTTT
cdr3_aa: CASSYAGLWDTGELFF

clone_size: many
d_call: -
v_call: TRBV4-1
j_call: TRBJ1-2
cdr3_nt: TGCGCCAGCAGCCAATACAGGGAGGACTATGGCTACACCTTC
cdr3_aa: CASSQYREDYGYTF